This entry is about one T cell receptor beta chain. Assay used: immunoSEQ multiplex PCR; TCRdb lists only in-frame clones, some missing. The sample shows 50,000 to 70,000 clones, 78% of them seen only once. The source of the sample is a study of blood T cell repertoires in COVID-19. Study information: Sites in the United States, Italy and Spain provided acute and convalescent COVID-19 samples.

Looked up from germline, CDR1 is SGHRS and CDR2 is YFSETQ. The CDR3 runs to 15 residues. Trimming pared 0 bases from V and 4 bases from J, leaving 13 bases between. This sequence joins TRBV5-1 and TRBJ1-1; D is undetermined. This TCR derives from a human donor in a cohort sampled during active COVID-19. The specimen was peripheral blood. Here the CDR3 DNA reads TGCGCCAGCAGCTTGGGTTCCGGGAGAGGCACTGAAGCTTTCTTT. It specifies CASSLGSGRGTEAFF.